The 27 T cell receptor beta chains in this list originate from one sample, sequenced in a study of blood T cells in healthy people across ages. A J-beta primer mix and a sample-barcoded 5' primer were used in a second PCR of roughly 6 to 12 cycles. TCRdb processed the 5' RACE reads anew with MiXCR; each CDR3 protein has one entry. The sample includes 1.5 million to 2 million distinct CDR3 sequences, 49% of them seen just once. The sample was blood. These receptors were taken from a woman aged 40 to 55 in good health.

CDR3 sequence reads: CAINGAGGTYEQYF. The CDR3 coding sequence is TGTGCCATCAATGGTGCGGGGGGGACCTACGAGCAGTACTTC. The chain joins TRBV10-3 to TRBJ2-7; 9 nucleotides align to TRBD2. V shed 7 bases, J shed 2 bases, and the junction held 6 bases outside the gene matches. Germline V CDR1 and CDR2: ENHRY, SYGVKD. The CDR3 is made up of 14 amino acids.

The chain carries TRBV14 and TRBJ2-5; 13 nucleotides line up with TRBD2. CDR1 is SGHDN, CDR2 FVKESK, per germline. This CDR3 spans 19 amino acids. J was trimmed by 2 bases and V by 0 bases; bases with no gene match: 9. Here the CDR3 reads CASSQDVIGLAGAQETQYF. For the CDR3, the DNA is TGTGCCAGCAGCCAAGATGTTATCGGACTAGCGGGGGCACAAGAGACCCAGTACTTC.

This clonotype was seen only a few times. V usage is TRBV3-1 and J usage is TRBJ2-3, with TRBD1 matching 8 bases. The CDR3 is 16 residues long. Germline loops: CDR1 LGHDT, CDR2 YNNKEL (reference sequence). The ends lost 4 bases at V and 6 bases at J; junction bases unmatched: 12. The DNA of the CDR3 is TGTGCCAGCAGCCTCCATGGGACAGGCTCTCCGGATACGCAGTATTTT. This sequence encodes CASSLHGTGSPDTQYF.

This clonotype has a handful of counts. V gene TRBV9 combines with J gene TRBJ2-1; possibly TRBD1 for D (6 bases). Germline V gene sequence: CDR1 SGDLS, CDR2 YYNGEE. The CDR3 covers 13 residues. Trimming took off 2 bases at V and 8 bases at J, with 11 bases between the two ends. CDR3 sequence reads: CASSVQGLDEQFF. In DNA form, the CDR3 reads TGTGCCAGCAGCGTTCAGGGGCTCGATGAGCAGTTCTTC. The full variable domain, completed using reference TRBV9 and TRBJ2-1, is DSGVTQTPKHLITATGQRVTLRCSPRSGDLSVYWYQQSLDQGLQFLIQYYNGEERAKGNILERFSAQQFPDLHSELNLSSLELGDSALYFCASSVQGLDEQFFGPGTRLTVL.

The V gene is TRBV6-1, the J gene TRBJ1-1; 9 positions agree with TRBD1. CDR1 MNHNS and CDR2 SASEGT come from the germline V gene. Trimming removed 5 bases from V and 8 bases from J; junction bases left unmatched: 3. The CDR3 is 12 amino acids. CDR3 DNA: TGTGCCAGCAGTTTTGGGACAGGGGAAGCTTTCTTT. Residues: CASSFGTGEAFF.

The table lists this clonotype with a few counts. The chain employs TRBV7-2 and TRBJ2-5; D is uncertain. CDR1 and CDR2 (germline): SGHTA, FQGNSA. This CDR3 is 17 amino acids long. Trimming stripped 4 bases from V and 4 bases from J, with 22 bases between. The CDR3 DNA is TGTGCCAGCAGCTCCCCAGTGGGCGGTAGGGCCGGAGAGACCCAGTACTTC. It translates to CASSSPVGGRAGETQYF.

J is TRBJ1-1 and V is TRBV20-1, with D possibly matching TRBD1 (5 bases). The CDR3 length is 15 residues. V lost 3 bases, J lost 0 bases, and 14 bases lay in between. CDR1 and CDR2 (germline): DFQATT, SNEGSKA (reference sequence). CDR3 nucleotide sequence: TGCAGTGCTAGTAGGGACGGACGAATGAACACTGAAGCTTTCTTT. Its protein product is CSASRDGRMNTEAFF.

As DNA, the CDR3 is TGTGCCAGCAGCCCAAGACTAGCAACAAGCACAGATACGCAGTATTTT. It translates to CASSPRLATSTDTQYF. The genes are TRBV14 and TRBJ2-3; 7 nucleotides line up with TRBD2. The CDR3 has 16 residues. V gave up 4 bases and J gave up 0 bases; unmatched junction bases: 7. In germline, CDR1 is SGHDN, CDR2 FVKESK. Together with reference TRBV14 and TRBJ2-3, the CDR3 gives the full variable domain: EAGVTQFPSHSVIEKGQTVTLRCDPISGHDNLYWYRRVMGKEIKFLLHFVKESKQDESGMPNNRFLAERTGGTYSTLKVQPAELEDSGVYFCASSPRLATSTDTQYFGPGTRLTVL.

V and J are TRBV9 and TRBJ1-6; 11 nucleotides match TRBD1. Germline CDR1 reads SGDLS; CDR2 reads YYNGEE. V shed 3 bases and J 10 bases; nucleotides not matched to a gene: 3. The CDR3 loop spans 14 amino acids. This chain's CDR3 is CASSAGQGGSPLHF. The DNA for the CDR3 is TGTGCCAGCAGCGCGGGACAGGGGGGATCACCCCTCCACTTT.

The V and J genes are TRBV18 and TRBJ1-2; no clear D. CDR1 and CDR2 from the germline V gene are KGHSH and LQKENI. Trimming left V 2 bases short and J 3 bases short, with 7 bases between. The CDR3 runs 13 residues. The DNA of the CDR3 is TGTGCCAGCTCACCAGGGGAACACTATGGCTACACCTTC. Protein: CASSPGEHYGYTF.

To note about this clonotype: A junction end diverges from the germline sequence, so it may reflect a read error. The V call is TRBV27, the J call TRBJ1-5; D is uncertain. This CDR3 spans 16 amino acids. Germline V gene sequence: CDR1 MNHEY, CDR2 SMNVEV (reference sequence). CDR3 DNA: TGTGCCGGCAGTTTATTGGCGGTCCAGGGCAATCAGCCCCAGCATTTT. This translates into CAGSLLAVQGNQPQHF.

This chain uses TRBV27 with TRBJ1-2; no definite D call. In germline, CDR1 is MNHEY, CDR2 SMNVEV (reference sequence). This CDR3 is built from 10 residues. The CDR3 here is CTRRGNGYTF. The CDR3 DNA reads as TGTACGAGGAGAGGGAATGGCTACACCTTC.

V and J are TRBV28 and TRBJ2-3; no reliable D call. CDR1 and CDR2 (germline): MDHEN, SYDVKM. V lost 5 bases, J lost 3 bases, and 9 bases lay in between. This CDR3 has 13 residues. The CDR3 sequence is CASSKTFTDTQYF. CDR3 bases: TGTGCCAGCAGTAAGACCTTTACAGATACGCAGTATTTT.

V usage is TRBV6-2 or TRBV6-3 and J usage is TRBJ2-7, with D uncertain. Trimming cost V 6 bases and J 7 bases, with 16 bases left between them. Germline assignment: CDR1 MNHEY and CDR2 SVGEGT. There are 13 residues in the CDR3. The CDR3 sequence: CASRLRSETEQYF. The DNA of the CDR3 is TGTGCCAGCAGATTACGCTCAGAGACAGAGCAGTACTTC.

This chain links TRBV29-1 with TRBJ2-1; 10 bases are a match to TRBD2. Per the germline V gene, CDR1 is SQVTM and CDR2 is ANQGSEA. Trimming cost V 4 bases and J 4 bases; bases outside gene matches: 13. The CDR3 contains 17 residues. CDR3 DNA: TGCAGCGTTGTGTCGCCATCTGAGCGGGGGGGTTACAATGAGCAGTTCTTC. Translating it yields CSVVSPSERGGYNEQFF.

This clonotype has only a few counts. The J gene is TRBJ2-6, the V gene TRBV25-1, with D perhaps being TRBD1 or TRBD2 (5 bases each). The CDR3 totals 18 residues. V lost 1 base to trimming and J lost 0 bases, with 13 bases between them. CDR1 is MGHDK and CDR2 is SYGVNS in the germline V gene. The CDR3 DNA sequence: TGTGCCAGCAGTGAATTAGGGGACGGAAACTCTGGGGCCAACGTCCTGACTTTC. Its translation is CASSELGDGNSGANVLTF.

The rearrangement joins TRBV20-1 to TRBJ1-2, with D possibly being TRBD1 (6 bases). The CDR3 covers 10 residues. Between the trimmed V and J ends, which lost 2 bases and 11 bases, there was a span of 9 bases. The germline CDR1 and CDR2 sequences are DFQATT and SNEGSKA (reference sequence). For the CDR3, the DNA is TGCAGTGCTAGAAAGCAGGGGTACACCTTC. Translating it yields CSARKQGYTF.

This rearrangement joins TRBV7-9 to TRBJ2-7; D is unclear. The CDR3 extends over 13 amino acids. V lost 5 bases, J lost 4 bases, and 12 bases lay in between. Germline-derived CDR1 and CDR2 are SEHNR and FQNEAQ (reference sequence). CDR3 loop: CASSPPSRYEQYF. CDR3 nucleotides: TGTGCCAGCAGCCCCCCCAGCAGATACGAGCAGTACTTC.

The gene calls are TRBV5-6 and TRBJ2-3; the D gene is possibly TRBD1 (6 bases). CDR3 length equals 15 residues. The V gene lost 0 bases and the J gene lost 4 bases, with 12 bases spanning the gap. The germline V gene has CDR1 SGHDT and CDR2 YYEEEE. The CDR3 DNA reads as TGTGCCAGCAGCTTGGAACTAGGGGGACCAGATACGCAGTATTTT. Its protein is CASSLELGGPDTQYF.

This chain connects TRBV7-2 to TRBJ1-5; unclear D gene. The germline V gene encodes CDR1 SGHTA and CDR2 FQGNSA. CDR3 length: 16 residues. V dropped 2 bases and J dropped 3 bases, with 14 bases sitting between them. The CDR3 loop is CASSLLGGIINQPQHF. In DNA form, the CDR3 reads TGTGCCAGCAGCTTATTAGGAGGAATAATCAATCAGCCCCAGCATTTT.

V and J are TRBV20-1 and TRBJ1-5, with no clear D. Trimming removed 6 bases at V and 0 bases at J, with 15 bases between. The CDR3 is 15 residues long. CDR1 DFQATT and CDR2 SNEGSKA come from the germline V gene (reference sequence). The CDR3 loop is CSARTGSRSNQPQHF. The DNA for the CDR3 is TGCAGTGCGAGAACGGGGAGTCGTAGCAATCAGCCCCAGCATTTT.

This clonotype has only one observation. This chain joins TRBV7-7 and TRBJ2-4; the D gene is possibly TRBD2 (6 bases). V lost 7 bases, J lost 5 bases, and 18 bases lay in between. The CDR3 consists of 15 residues. Per germline, CDR1 SSHAT and CDR2 FNYEAQ (reference sequence). The CDR3 bases are TGTGCCAGCAACCGTCAGGAGGGGCGCGAAAACATTCAGTACTTC. Its protein product is CASNRQEGRENIQYF.

Ten or more counts support this clonotype. The chain combines TRBV18 with TRBJ2-1, with 12 bases aligning to TRBD1. The germline V gene has CDR1 KGHSH and CDR2 LQKENI. The CDR3 length is 16 residues. Trimming cost V 6 bases and J 5 bases; bases outside gene matches: 8. The CDR3 region has the DNA TGTGCCAGCTCGCCCGGGGGACAGGGGGCGAACAATGAGCAGTTCTTC. It is translated as CASSPGGQGANNEQFF.

This clonotype was counted ten times or more. The V and J genes are TRBV6-5 and TRBJ1-2; 9 bases agree with TRBD1. The CDR3 length is 13 residues. V shed 6 bases and J 4 bases; nucleotides not matched to a gene: 3. The germline gives CDR1 MNHEY, CDR2 SVGAGI. The CDR3 nucleotides read TGTGCCAGCAGCCCGGACAGGGGCTATGGCTACACCTTC. Amino acid sequence: CASSPDRGYGYTF.

V gene TRBV7-6 combines with J gene TRBJ2-5, with D perhaps matching TRBD1 (5 bases). The CDR3 spans 16 residues. V lost 0 bases, J lost 2 bases, and 13 bases lay in between. The germline V gene encodes CDR1 SGHVS and CDR2 FNYEAQ. CDR3 sequence: CASSLAFTGRQETQYF. CDR3 nucleotide sequence: TGTGCCAGCAGCTTAGCGTTTACAGGCCGTCAAGAGACCCAGTACTTC.

This clonotype was seen only once. The rearrangement uses TRBV5-6 and TRBJ2-7, with D possibly matching TRBD1 (6 bases). Germline-derived CDR1 and CDR2 are SGHDT and YYEEEE. The CDR3 runs 12 residues. Trimming removed 5 bases from V and 11 bases from J, with 17 bases in between. CDR3 in DNA: TGTGCCAGCAGTTCCGACCTGGACAGTGAGTACTTC. This sequence encodes CASSSDLDSEYF.

The chain uses TRBV20-1 and TRBJ1-6; D may be TRBD1 (6 bases). The V end lost 7 bases, the J end lost 6 bases, and 10 bases lay between the germline ends. Germline loops: CDR1 DFQATT, CDR2 SNEGSKA (reference sequence). This CDR3 comprises 12 residues. The CDR3 sequence is CSVPDSNSPLHF. CDR3 DNA: TGCAGTGTTCCGGACAGTAATTCACCCCTCCACTTT.